The entry below gives a single TCR beta chain sequence along with its context. Seattle patients were enrolled during active infection and followed longitudinally. Methods used by the authors: Amplification with reference gene primers provided the estimates of nucleated cell counts. Generated by immunoSEQ multiplex PCR, the TCRdb table keeps only in-frame clones and is missing some. V and J calls and clone size are those listed in that table; D and trimming were worked out from the DNA. The repertoire holds around 300,000 clones, with 90% as singletons. The data derive from a study of blood T cell repertoires in COVID-19. Background on the study: Acute and convalescent COVID-19 samples came from the United States, Italy and Spain.

Germline V gene lookup returns CDR1 SEHNR and CDR2 FQNEAQ (reference sequence). The CDR3 consists of 15 residues. The ends were cut back, 6 bases at V and 0 bases at J, with 11 bases in the middle. The chain has TRBV7-9 and TRBJ2-2, with D tentatively TRBD2 (6 bases). This receptor was taken from a woman aged 25 to 45 with COVID-19, enrolled during active disease. Sequenced material: peripheral blood. CDR3 loop: CASRPLAPNTGELFF. The DNA of the CDR3 is TGTGCCAGCAGACCTCTAGCGCCGAACACCGGGGAGCTGTTTTTT. Combining the CDR3 with reference TRBV7-9 and TRBJ2-2 gives the whole variable domain DTGVSQNPRHKITKRGQNVTFRCDPISEHNRLYWYRQTLGQGPEFLTYFQNEAQLEKSRLLSDRFSAERPKGSFSTLEIQRTEQGDSAMYLCASRPLAPNTGELFFGEGSRLTVL.